Given below is one TCR beta chain in context. Which antigen it targets is not known. The input lacks base qualities; no much larger clone sits a single base away. The CDR3 sequence holds 16 residues, the cysteine and phenylalanine included. The DNA shown is the 48-base CDR3, in frame from base 1. V ends up 4 bases short and J 0 bases short, with an unmatched junction base count of 5. In the germline V gene, CDR1 corresponds to SGHDN and CDR2 to FVKESK. TCRbeta CDR3 regions were amplified from genomic DNA by means of the immunoSEQ Assay, a bias-controlled multiplex PCR. The published analysis was carried out like this. Nucleated cell counts per sample were estimated from amplification of reference gene primers within the assay. To quantify the absolute abundance of each unique TCRbeta CDR3 rearrangement, sequence reads were collapsed and filtered. For each sample, productive Simpson clonality was calculated by taking the square root of Simpson's diversity index across productive rearrangements. This is the immuneACCESS table as TCRdb keeps it, with only in-frame sequences that have V and J called. A part of the clones is gone; compared with another copy, unresolved V genes explain less than half, and the rest is unexplained. The DNA was the basis for D and trimming; V, J and clone size are from that table. This sample gives around 230,000 clones in total; more than 75% of them show up just once. About 9.9% of the sample lies in the top ten.

One collaborating source in Seattle enrolled patients during active infection and followed them longitudinally through the course of disease. The collaborating institutions used their own protocols to collect whole blood in K2EDTA tubes. Collaborator samples were shipped for TCRbeta analysis as frozen whole blood, isolated PBMCs, or DNA extracted from either sample type. This record comes from a study of blood T cell repertoires in COVID-19 (dated by TCRdb to the early 2020s). Looking at the study overall: The collaborator samples originated in the United States, Italy and Spain and spanned the acute and convalescent phases of COVID-19. The repertoires were released in a freely available public database intended as a resource for research on the immune response to SARS-CoV-2. The samples were drawn from two sources: the first 160 participants of the ongoing ImmuneRACE study, and 1,254 subjects contributed by 6 global collaborators. A de-identified subject ID, COVID-19 status, age in years and sex were almost always included in the sample metadata. Where HLA class I and class II types were available, the types were taken from metadata supplied by the sample provider, not from assay-based typing. The dataset comprised deeply sampled blood TCRbeta repertoires from subjects exposed to, actively infected with, or recovered from COVID-19. The material from the prospective study consisted of cDNA or gDNA derived from T cells, B-cell-depleted T cells, or PBMCs. Overall study results and their limits: How much clinical and demographic metadata was included differed by source and by participant, and the metadata was provided uncurated.

The sequence links TRBV14 to TRBJ2-5, and TRBD2 matches 10 of the central bases. The sample was peripheral blood. The TCR was taken from a man aged 45 to 65 with COVID-19, enrolled during active disease. The CDR3 amino acid sequence is: CASSLTSGAYQETQYF. The nucleotide sequence reads TGTGCCAGCAGCCTAACTAGCGGGGCGTACCAAGAGACCCAGTACTTC.